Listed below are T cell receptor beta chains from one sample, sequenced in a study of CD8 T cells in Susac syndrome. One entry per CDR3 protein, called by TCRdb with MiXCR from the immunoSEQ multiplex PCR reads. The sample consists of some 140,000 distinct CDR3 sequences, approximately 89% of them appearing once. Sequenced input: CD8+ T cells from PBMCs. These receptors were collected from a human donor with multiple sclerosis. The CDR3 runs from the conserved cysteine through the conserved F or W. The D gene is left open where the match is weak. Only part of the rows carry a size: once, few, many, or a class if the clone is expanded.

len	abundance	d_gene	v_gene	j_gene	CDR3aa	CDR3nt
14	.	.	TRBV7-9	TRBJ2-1	CASRDTGTTYEQFF	TGTGCCAGCAGGGATACTGGGACCACCTATGAGCAGTTCTTC
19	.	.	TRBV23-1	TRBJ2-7	CASSQSLANSGSLVVEQYF	TGCGCCAGCAGTCAATCGTTGGCTAATAGCGGTAGTCTGGTGGTCGAGCAGTACTTC
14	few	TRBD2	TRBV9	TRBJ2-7	CASSVGGGPYEQYF	TGTGCCAGCAGCGTAGGCGGGGGACCCTACGAGCAGTACTTC
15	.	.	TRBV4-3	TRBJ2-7	CASSQDRSSSYEQYF	TGCGCCAGCAGCCAAGATCGGTCCAGCTCCTACGAGCAGTACTTC
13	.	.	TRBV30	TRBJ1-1	CAWSVFLNTEAFF	TGTGCCTGGAGTGTATTTTTGAACACTGAAGCTTTCTTT
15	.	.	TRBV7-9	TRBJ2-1	CASSLRQGGHNEQFF	TGTGCCAGCAGCTTAAGGCAGGGGGGGCACAATGAGCAGTTCTTC
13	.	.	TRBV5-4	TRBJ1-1	CASSSWAGTEAFF	TGTGCCAGCAGCTCCTGGGCGGGAACTGAAGCTTTCTTT
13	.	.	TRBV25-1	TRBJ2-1	CASSSIPGSEQFF	TGTGCCAGCAGCAGCATACCAGGGAGTGAGCAGTTCTTC
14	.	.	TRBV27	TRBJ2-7	CASNVGGSSYEQYF	TGTGCCAGCAATGTTGGGGGGAGCTCCTACGAGCAGTACTTC
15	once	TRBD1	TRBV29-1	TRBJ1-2	CSVERTGVVLDGYTF	TGCAGCGTTGAGAGAACAGGGGTAGTTTTGGATGGCTACACCTTC
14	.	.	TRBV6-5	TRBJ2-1	CASRMGVRDNEQFF	TGTGCCAGCAGGATGGGGGTAAGAGACAATGAGCAGTTCTTC
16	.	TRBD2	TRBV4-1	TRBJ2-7	CASSQSAGLAVYEQYF	TGCGCCAGCAGCCAAAGTGCGGGACTAGCGGTATACGAGCAGTACTTC
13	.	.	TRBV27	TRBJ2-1	CASSFDRLGEQFF	TGTGCCAGCAGTTTCGACCGGCTGGGTGAGCAGTTCTTC
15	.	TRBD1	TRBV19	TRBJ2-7	CASSIGTGKPYEQYF	TGTGCCAGTAGTATCGGGACAGGGAAACCCTACGAGCAGTACTTC
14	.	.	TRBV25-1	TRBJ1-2	CASSESGPSYGYTF	TGTGCCAGCAGTGAGTCAGGGCCTAGCTATGGCTACACCTTC
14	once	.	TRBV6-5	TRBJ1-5	CASSYSPGHQSQHF	TGTGCCAGCAGTTACTCACCGGGACACCAGTCCCAGCATTTT
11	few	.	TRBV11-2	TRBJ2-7	CASSLYYEQYF	TGTGCCAGCAGCTTATACTACGAGCAGTACTTC
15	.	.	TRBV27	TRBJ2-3	CASSLYGTGTDTQYF	TGTGCCAGCAGTTTATATGGGACGGGGACAGATACGCAGTATTTT
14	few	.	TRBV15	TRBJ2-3	CATSIGVGADTQYF	TGTGCCACCAGCATCGGGGTCGGCGCAGATACGCAGTATTTT
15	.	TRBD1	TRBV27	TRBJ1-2	CASSPGQGMNYGYTF	TGTGCCAGCAGTCCCGGACAGGGGATGAACTATGGCTACACCTTC
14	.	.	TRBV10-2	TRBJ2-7	CASSEHGSSYEQYF	TGCGCCAGCAGTGAGCATGGTTCATCCTACGAGCAGTACTTC
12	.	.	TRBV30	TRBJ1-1	CGGLGGNTEAFF	TGTGGGGGCCTTGGTGGGAACACTGAAGCTTTCTTT
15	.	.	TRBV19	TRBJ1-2	CASSISHRIHYGYTF	TGTGCCAGTAGTATATCCCACAGGATACACTATGGCTACACCTTC
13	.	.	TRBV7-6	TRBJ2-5	CASIPGLEETQYF	TGTGCCAGCATCCCAGGGTTAGAAGAGACCCAGTACTTC
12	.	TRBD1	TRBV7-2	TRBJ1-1	CASSPGGSEAFF	TGTGCCAGCAGCCCAGGGGGTTCTGAAGCTTTCTTT
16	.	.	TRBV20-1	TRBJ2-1	CSAKRSGPSSYNEQFF	TGCAGTGCAAAGAGAAGCGGGCCTAGCTCCTACAATGAGCAGTTCTTC
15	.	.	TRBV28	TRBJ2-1	CASSQTPALTNEQFF	TGTGCCAGCAGTCAAACCCCGGCCCTAACCAATGAGCAGTTCTTC
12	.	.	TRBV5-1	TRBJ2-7	CASRADSYEQYF	TGCGCCAGCAGGGCGGATTCCTACGAGCAGTACTTC
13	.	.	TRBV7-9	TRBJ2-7	CASSPPPSYEQYF	TGTGCCAGCAGCCCCCCCCCGTCCTACGAGCAGTACTTC
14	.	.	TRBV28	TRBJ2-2	CASSLSWGAGELFF	TGTGCCAGCAGTTTATCGTGGGGGGCCGGGGAGCTGTTTTTT
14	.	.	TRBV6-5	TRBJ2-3	CASRALAPTDTQYF	TGTGCCAGCAGGGCTCTAGCTCCCACAGATACGCAGTATTTT
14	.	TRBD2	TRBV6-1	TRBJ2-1	CASRLAGDSNEQFF	TGTGCCAGCAGACTAGCGGGAGATTCTAATGAGCAGTTCTTC
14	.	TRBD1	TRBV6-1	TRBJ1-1	CASSDGTAGTEAFF	TGTGCCAGCAGTGACGGGACAGCCGGCACTGAAGCTTTCTTT
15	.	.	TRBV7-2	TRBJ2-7	CASSLEVLTTYEQYF	TGTGCCAGCAGCTTAGAAGTACTGACAACCTACGAGCAGTACTTC